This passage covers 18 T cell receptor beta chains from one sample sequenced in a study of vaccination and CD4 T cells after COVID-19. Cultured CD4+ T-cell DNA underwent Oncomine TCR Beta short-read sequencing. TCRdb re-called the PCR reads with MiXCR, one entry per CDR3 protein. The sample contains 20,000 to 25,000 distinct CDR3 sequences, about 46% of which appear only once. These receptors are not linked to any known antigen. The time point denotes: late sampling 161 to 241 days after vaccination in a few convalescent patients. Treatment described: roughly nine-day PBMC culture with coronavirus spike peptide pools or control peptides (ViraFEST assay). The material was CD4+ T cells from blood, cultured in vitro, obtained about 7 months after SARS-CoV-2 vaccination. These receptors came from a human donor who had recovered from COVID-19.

This CDR3 is CASSYSMGQNYGYTF. DNA for the CDR3: TGTGCCAGCAGTTACTCGATGGGACAGAACTATGGCTACACCTTC. The chain links TRBV6-2 or TRBV6-3 to TRBJ1-2; 7 bases are a match to TRBD1. CDR1 is MNHEY, CDR2 SVGEGT, per germline. V lost 0 bases to trimming and J lost 2 bases; unmatched junction nucleotides: 3. The CDR3 is 15 amino acids.

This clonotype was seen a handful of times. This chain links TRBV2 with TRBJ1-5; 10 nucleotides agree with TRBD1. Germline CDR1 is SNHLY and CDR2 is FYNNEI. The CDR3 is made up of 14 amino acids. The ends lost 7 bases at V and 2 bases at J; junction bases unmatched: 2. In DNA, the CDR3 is TGTGCCAGCACCGGACAGGGGGGCAATCAGCCCCAGCATTTT. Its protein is CASTGQGGNQPQHF. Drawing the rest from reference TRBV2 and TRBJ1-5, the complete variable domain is EPEVTQTPSHQVTQMGQEVILRCVPISNHLYFYWYRQILGQKVEFLVSFYNNEISEKSEIFDDQFSVERPDGSNFTLKIRSTKLEDSAMYFCASTGQGGNQPQHFGDGTRLSIL.

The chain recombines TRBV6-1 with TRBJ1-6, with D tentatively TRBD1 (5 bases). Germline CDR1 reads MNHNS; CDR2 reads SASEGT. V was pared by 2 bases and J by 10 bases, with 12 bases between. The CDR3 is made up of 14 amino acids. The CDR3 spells CASSEHRGESPLHF. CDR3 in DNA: TGTGCCAGCAGTGAACACCGAGGGGAATCACCCCTCCACTTT.

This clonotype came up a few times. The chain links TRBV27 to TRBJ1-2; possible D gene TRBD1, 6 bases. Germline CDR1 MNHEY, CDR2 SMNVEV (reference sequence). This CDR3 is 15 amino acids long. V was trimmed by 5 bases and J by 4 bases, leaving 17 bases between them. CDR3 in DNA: TGTGCCAGCAGTCCTACTGTGACAGGCGCCTATGGCTACACCTTC. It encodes CASSPTVTGAYGYTF.

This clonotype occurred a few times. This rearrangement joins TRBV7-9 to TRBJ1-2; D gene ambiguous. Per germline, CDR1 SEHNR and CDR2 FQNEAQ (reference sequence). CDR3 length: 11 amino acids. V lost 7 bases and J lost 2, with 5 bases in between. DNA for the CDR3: TGTGCCAGCACGGACAACTATGGCTACACCTTC. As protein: CASTDNYGYTF.

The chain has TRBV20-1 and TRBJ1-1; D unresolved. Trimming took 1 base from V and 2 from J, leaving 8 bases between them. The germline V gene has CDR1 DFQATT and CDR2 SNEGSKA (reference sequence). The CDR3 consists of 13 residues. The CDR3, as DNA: TGCAGTGCTAGAGGGCAGCTTAACACTGAAGCTTTCTTT. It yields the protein CSARGQLNTEAFF.

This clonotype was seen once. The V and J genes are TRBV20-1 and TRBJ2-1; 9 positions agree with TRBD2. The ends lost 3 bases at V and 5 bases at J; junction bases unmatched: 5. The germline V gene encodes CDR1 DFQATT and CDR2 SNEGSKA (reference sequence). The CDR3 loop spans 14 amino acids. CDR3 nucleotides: TGCAGTGCTAGCCATAGCGGGGGAAACAATGAGCAGTTCTTC. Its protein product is CSASHSGGNNEQFF.

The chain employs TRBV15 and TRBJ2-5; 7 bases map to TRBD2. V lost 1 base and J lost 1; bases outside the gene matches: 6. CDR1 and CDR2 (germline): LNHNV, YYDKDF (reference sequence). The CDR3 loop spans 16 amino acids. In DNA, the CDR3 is TGTGCCACCAGCAGAGCTTGGGGAGGGCCCCAAGAGACCCAGTACTTC. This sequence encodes CATSRAWGGPQETQYF.

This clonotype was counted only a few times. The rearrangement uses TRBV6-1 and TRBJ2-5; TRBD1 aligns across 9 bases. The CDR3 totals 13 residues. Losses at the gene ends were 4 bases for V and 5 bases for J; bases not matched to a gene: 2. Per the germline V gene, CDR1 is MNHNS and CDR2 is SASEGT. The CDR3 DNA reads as TGTGCCAGCAGTGTCGGGACAGGGGAGACCCAGTACTTC. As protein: CASSVGTGETQYF.

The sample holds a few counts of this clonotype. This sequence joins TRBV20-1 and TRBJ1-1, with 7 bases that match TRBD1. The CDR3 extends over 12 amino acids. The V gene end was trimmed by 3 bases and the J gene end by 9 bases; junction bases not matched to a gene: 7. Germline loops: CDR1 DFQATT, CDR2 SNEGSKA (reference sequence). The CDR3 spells CSAREGARQAFF. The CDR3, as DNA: TGCAGTGCTAGGGAGGGGGCGCGGCAAGCTTTCTTT.

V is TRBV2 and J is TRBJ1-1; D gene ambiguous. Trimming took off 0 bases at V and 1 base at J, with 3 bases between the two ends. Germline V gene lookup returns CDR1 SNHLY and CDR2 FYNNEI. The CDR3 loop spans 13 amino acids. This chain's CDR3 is CASSEAGNTEAFF. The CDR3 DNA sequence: TGTGCCAGCAGTGAAGCGGGGAACACTGAAGCTTTCTTT.

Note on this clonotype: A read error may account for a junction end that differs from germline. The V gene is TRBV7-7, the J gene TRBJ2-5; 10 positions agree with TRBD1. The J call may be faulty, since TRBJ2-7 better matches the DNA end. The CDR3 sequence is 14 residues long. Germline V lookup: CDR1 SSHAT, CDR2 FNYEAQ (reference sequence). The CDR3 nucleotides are TGTGCTAGCAGCTCAGGGACAGGGGAGGGCGAGCAGTACTTC. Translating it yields CASSSGTGEGEQYF.

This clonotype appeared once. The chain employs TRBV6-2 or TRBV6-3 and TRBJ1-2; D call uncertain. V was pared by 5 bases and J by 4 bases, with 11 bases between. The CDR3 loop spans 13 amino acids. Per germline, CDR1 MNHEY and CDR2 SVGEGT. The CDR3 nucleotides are TGTGCCAGCAGTCGAGCAAGGAGCTATGGCTACACCTTC. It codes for CASSRARSYGYTF.

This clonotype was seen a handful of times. The DNA for the CDR3 is TGTGCCAGCAGCCAAGCCGGGACAGCCCTACAAGAGACCCAGTACTTC. It is translated as CASSQAGTALQETQYF. This sequence joins TRBV7-2 and TRBJ2-5; 7 bases are a match to TRBD1. Per germline, CDR1 SGHTA and CDR2 FQGNSA. This CDR3 contains 16 residues. Trimming took 5 bases from V and 2 from J; bases not matched to a gene: 11.

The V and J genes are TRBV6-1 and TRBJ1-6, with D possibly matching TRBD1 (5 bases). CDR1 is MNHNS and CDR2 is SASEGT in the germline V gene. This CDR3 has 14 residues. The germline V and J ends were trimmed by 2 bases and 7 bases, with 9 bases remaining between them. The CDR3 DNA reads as TGTGCCAGCAGTGAAATAGGGACCAATTCACCCCTCCACTTT. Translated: CASSEIGTNSPLHF.

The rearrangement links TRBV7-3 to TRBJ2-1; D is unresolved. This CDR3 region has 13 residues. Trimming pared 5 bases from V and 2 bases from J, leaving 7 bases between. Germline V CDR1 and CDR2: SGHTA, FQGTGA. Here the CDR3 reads CASSPAAYNEQFF. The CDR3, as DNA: TGTGCCAGCAGCCCCGCCGCCTACAATGAGCAGTTCTTC.

In DNA form, the CDR3 reads TGTGCCACCCCAAGCCCCGAAGGTAACTATGGCTACACCTTC. Amino acids: CATPSPEGNYGYTF. This chain uses TRBV6-4 with TRBJ1-2, with D unclear. Germline values: CDR1 MRHNA, CDR2 SNTAGT. The CDR3 has 14 residues. The ends were cut back, 10 bases at V and 1 base at J, with 16 bases in the middle.

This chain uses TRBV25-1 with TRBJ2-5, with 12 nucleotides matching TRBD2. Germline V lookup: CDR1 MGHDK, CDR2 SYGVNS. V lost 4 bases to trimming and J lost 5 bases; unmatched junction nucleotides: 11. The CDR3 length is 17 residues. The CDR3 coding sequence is TGTGCCAGCAGTGCGTTTCTAGCGGGAGGGCCGCAGGAGACCCAGTACTTC. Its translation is CASSAFLAGGPQETQYF.